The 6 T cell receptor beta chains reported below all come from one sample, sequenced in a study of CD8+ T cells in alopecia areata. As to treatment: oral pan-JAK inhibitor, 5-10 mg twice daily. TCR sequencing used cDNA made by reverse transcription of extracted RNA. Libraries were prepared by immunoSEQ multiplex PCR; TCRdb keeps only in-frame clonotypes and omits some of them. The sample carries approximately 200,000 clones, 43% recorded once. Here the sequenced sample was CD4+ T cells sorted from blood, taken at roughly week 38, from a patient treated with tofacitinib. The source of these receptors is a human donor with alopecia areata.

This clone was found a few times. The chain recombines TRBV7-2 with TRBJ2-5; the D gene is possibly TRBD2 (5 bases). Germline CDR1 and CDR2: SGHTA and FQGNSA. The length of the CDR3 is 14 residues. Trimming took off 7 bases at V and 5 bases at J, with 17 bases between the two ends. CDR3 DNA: TGTGCCAGCACCCCAAGGAGGAGAGGGGAGACCCAGTACTTC. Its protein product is CASTPRRRGETQYF.

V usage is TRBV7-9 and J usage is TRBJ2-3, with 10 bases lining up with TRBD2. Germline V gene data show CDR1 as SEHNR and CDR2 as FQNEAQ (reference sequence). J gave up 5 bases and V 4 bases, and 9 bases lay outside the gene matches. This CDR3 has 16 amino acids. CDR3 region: CASSSTPSGSKDTQYF. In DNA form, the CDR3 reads TGTGCCAGCAGCTCCACTCCTAGCGGGAGTAAAGATACGCAGTATTTT.

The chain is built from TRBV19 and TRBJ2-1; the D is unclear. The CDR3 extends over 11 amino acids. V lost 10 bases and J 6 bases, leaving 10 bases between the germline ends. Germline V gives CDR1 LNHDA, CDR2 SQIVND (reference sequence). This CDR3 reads CATTFGNEQFF. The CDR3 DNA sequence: TGTGCCACCACTTTTGGCAATGAGCAGTTCTTC.

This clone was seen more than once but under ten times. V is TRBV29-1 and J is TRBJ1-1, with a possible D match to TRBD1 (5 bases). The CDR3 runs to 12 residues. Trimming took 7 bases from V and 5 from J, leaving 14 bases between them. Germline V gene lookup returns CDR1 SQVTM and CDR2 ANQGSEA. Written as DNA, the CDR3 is TGCAGCGCCGGGCGGGGGGAAACTGAAGCTTTCTTT. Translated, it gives CSAGRGETEAFF.

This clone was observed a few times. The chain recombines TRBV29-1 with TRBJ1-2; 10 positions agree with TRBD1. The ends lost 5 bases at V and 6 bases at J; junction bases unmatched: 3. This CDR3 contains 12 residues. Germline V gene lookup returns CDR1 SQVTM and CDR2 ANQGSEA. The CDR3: CSVRDRGHGYTF. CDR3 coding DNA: TGCAGCGTTAGGGACAGGGGCCATGGCTACACCTTC.

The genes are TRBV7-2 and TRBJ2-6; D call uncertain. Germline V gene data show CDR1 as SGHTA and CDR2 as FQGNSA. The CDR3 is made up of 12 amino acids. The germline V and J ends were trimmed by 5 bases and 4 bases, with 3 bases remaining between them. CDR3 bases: TGTGCCAGCAGCACGGGGGCCAACGTCCTGACTTTC. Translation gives CASSTGANVLTF.